The TCR beta chain described here comes from a study of cytomegalovirus exposure and HLA in healthy donors. The PCR ran on 60 Vbeta and 13 Jbeta primers. Assay: immunoSEQ multiplex PCR; the TCRdb copy retains only in-frame clones and omits some. The table lists more than 150,000 clones, 76% of them singletons. This CDR3 is 16 amino acids long. V shed 7 bases and J 8 bases; nucleotides not matched to a gene: 13. Germline values: CDR1 SGHTA, CDR2 FQGNSA. This clonotype originated in a woman in her 30s in good health and CMV-seropositive. Sequencing was carried out using PBMCs. The chain links TRBV7-2 to TRBJ2-2; the match to TRBD1 covers 10 bases. The CDR3 region is CASTPSRDRGGGELFF. CDR3 DNA sequence: TGTGCCAGCACTCCATCCCGGGACAGGGGAGGAGGGGAGCTGTTTTTT.